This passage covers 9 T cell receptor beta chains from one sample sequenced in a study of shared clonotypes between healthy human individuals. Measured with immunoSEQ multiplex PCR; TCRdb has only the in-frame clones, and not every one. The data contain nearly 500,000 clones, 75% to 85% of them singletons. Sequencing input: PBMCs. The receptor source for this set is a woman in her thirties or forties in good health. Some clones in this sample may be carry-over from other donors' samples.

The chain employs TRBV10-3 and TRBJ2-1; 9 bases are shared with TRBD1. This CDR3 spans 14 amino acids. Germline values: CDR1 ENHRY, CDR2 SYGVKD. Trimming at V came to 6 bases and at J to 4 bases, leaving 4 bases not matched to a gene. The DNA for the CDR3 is TGTGCCATCAGAAGGGGACAGGGTTACAATGAGCAGTTCTTC. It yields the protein CAIRRGQGYNEQFF.

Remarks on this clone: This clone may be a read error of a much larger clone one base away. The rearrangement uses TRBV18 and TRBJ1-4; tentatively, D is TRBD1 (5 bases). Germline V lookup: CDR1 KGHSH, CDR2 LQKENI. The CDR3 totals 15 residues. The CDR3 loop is CASSPPELGGERLFF. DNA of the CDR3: TGTGCCAGCTCACCACCGGAGTTGGGGGGTGAAAGACTGTTTTTT.

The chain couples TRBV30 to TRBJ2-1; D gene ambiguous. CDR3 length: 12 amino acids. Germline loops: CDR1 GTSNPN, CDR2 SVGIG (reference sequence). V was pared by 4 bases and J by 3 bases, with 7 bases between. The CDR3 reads CAWTPDYNEQFF. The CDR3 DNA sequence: TGTGCCTGGACTCCAGACTACAATGAGCAGTTCTTC.

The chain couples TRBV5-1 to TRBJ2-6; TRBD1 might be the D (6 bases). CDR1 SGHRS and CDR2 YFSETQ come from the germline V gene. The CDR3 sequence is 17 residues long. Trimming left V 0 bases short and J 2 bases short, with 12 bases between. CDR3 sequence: CASSLEIQGAGANVLTF. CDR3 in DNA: TGCGCCAGCAGCTTGGAGATACAGGGTGCTGGGGCCAACGTCCTGACTTTC.

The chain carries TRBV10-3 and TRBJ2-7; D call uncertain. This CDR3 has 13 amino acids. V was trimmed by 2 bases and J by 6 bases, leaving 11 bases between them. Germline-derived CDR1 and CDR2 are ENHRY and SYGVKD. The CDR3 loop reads CAISEGQAREQYF. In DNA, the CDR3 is TGTGCCATCAGTGAGGGGCAGGCTCGCGAGCAGTACTTC.

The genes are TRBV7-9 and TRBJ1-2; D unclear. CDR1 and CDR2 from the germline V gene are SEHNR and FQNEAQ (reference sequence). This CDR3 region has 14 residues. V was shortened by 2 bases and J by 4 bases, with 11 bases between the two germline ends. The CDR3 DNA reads TGTGCCAGCAGCTTAAGTGGCACGTGCTATGGCTACACCTTC. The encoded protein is CASSLSGTCYGYTF.

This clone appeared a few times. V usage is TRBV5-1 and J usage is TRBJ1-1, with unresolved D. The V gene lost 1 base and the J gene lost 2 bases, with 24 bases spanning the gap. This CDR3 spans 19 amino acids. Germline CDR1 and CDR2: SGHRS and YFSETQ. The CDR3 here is CASSLTPMVKGRYNTEAFF. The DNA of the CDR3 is TGCGCCAGCAGCTTGACCCCCATGGTGAAAGGGCGATACAACACTGAAGCTTTCTTT.

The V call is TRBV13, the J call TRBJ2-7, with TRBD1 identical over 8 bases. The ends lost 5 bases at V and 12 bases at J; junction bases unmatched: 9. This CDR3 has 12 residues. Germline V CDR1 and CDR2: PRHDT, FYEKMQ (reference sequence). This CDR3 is CASSPDRGNLYF. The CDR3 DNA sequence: TGTGCCAGCAGCCCAGACAGGGGAAATTTGTACTTC.

This CDR3 is CASSPTGGNYEQYF. DNA for the CDR3: TGTGCCAGCAGCCCGACAGGGGGGAACTACGAGCAGTACTTC. The chain is built from TRBV7-2 and TRBJ2-7; TRBD1 agrees at 9 bases. The germline CDR1 and CDR2 sequences are SGHTA and FQGNSA. J was trimmed by 3 bases and V by 5 bases; bases with no gene match: 5. The CDR3 runs 14 residues.